These 20 T cell receptor beta chains share one sample of origin, sequenced in a study of shared clonotypes between healthy human individuals. Assay: immunoSEQ multiplex PCR; the TCRdb copy retains only in-frame clones and omits some. The table lists about 2,500,000 clones, roughly nine tenths of them singletons. Sequences were obtained from naive CD4+ T cells sorted from blood. The subset: CD45RA+ positively selected. The receptor source for this set is a man aged 18 to 30 in good health.

V and J are TRBV2 and TRBJ2-3, with D unclear. This CDR3 contains 16 residues. Germline-derived CDR1 and CDR2 are SNHLY and FYNNEI. Trimming removed 7 bases from V and 4 bases from J, with 21 bases in between. The CDR3 reads CASTTTASVFADTQYF. In nucleotides, the CDR3 is TGTGCCAGCACGACCACGGCTAGTGTATTTGCAGATACGCAGTATTTT.

This clone was found a few times. This specimen includes other DNA sequences encoding the same CDR3. V gene TRBV30 combines with J gene TRBJ1-1, with a tentative D call TRBD1 (6 bases). The germline CDR1 and CDR2 sequences are GTSNPN and SVGIG (reference sequence). The V end lost 1 base, the J end lost 5 bases, and 8 bases lay between the germline ends. The CDR3 spans 12 residues. The CDR3 DNA reads TGTGCCTGGAGTGCAGGGACAACTGAAGCTTTCTTT. Protein sequence: CAWSAGTTEAFF.

This chain links TRBV19 with TRBJ1-5, with D unresolved. V lost 3 bases and J lost 10, with 13 bases in between. Germline CDR1 reads LNHDA; CDR2 reads SQIVND (reference sequence). There are 13 residues in the CDR3. Here the CDR3 DNA reads TGTGCCAGTAGTATGTACCCAAACAGCCCCCAGCATTTT. Amino acids: CASSMYPNSPQHF.

This chain links TRBV7-9 with TRBJ2-7; D may be TRBD1 (6 bases). Trimming removed 4 bases at V and 4 bases at J, with 11 bases between. In germline, CDR1 is SEHNR, CDR2 FQNEAQ (reference sequence). This CDR3 region has 13 residues. Written as DNA, the CDR3 is TGTGCCAGCAGCTCGTGGACAGTTTACGAGCAGTACTTC. As protein: CASSSWTVYEQYF.

This clone came up a few times. The chain joins TRBV30 to TRBJ1-6, with D hard to call. The CDR3 is 12 amino acids. Trimming stripped 4 bases from V and 12 bases from J, with 13 bases between. Germline CDR1 GTSNPN, CDR2 SVGIG (reference sequence). CDR3 in DNA: TGTGCCTGGACTCGCCAGCTGGAACCCCTCCACTTT. Translated, it gives CAWTRQLEPLHF.

The rearrangement uses TRBV7-2 and TRBJ2-1; TRBD2 is a possible D gene (6 bases). This CDR3 comprises 15 residues. The V end lost 5 bases, the J end lost 4 bases, and 15 bases lay between the germline ends. From germline, CDR1 is SGHTA and CDR2 FQGNSA. This CDR3 reads CASSPGLFRYNEQFF. The CDR3 bases are TGTGCCAGCAGCCCGGGACTGTTCCGATACAATGAGCAGTTCTTC.

The chain links TRBV6-6 to TRBJ2-4; D gene uncertain. The V end lost 4 bases, the J end lost 5 bases, and 12 bases lay between the germline ends. From germline, CDR1 is MNHNY and CDR2 SVGAGI (reference sequence). This CDR3 spans 14 amino acids. In nucleotides, the CDR3 is TGTGCCAGCAGTTTGCGGATCCAAGAAAACATTCAGTACTTC. Amino acids: CASSLRIQENIQYF.

The gene calls are TRBV25-1 and TRBJ2-5; possible D gene TRBD2, 6 bases. Trimming left V 2 bases short and J 6 bases short, with 13 bases between. Germline assignment: CDR1 MGHDK and CDR2 SYGVNS. This CDR3 comprises 14 residues. CDR3 nucleotides: TGTGCCAGCAGTGAAGCGGGGATTCAACAGACCCAGTACTTC. This sequence encodes CASSEAGIQQTQYF.

The rearrangement uses TRBV19 and TRBJ1-5; the match to TRBD1 covers 11 bases. This CDR3 contains 13 residues. V was clipped by 8 bases and J by 6 bases; unmatched bases: 3. CDR1 and CDR2 (germline): LNHDA, SQIVND (reference sequence). This CDR3 reads CASGQGASQPQHF. The DNA of the CDR3 is TGTGCCAGTGGACAGGGGGCCAGTCAGCCCCAGCATTTT.

The V and J genes are TRBV27 and TRBJ2-4; D ambiguous. Germline V CDR1 and CDR2: MNHEY, SMNVEV (reference sequence). V was shortened by 4 bases and J by 5 bases, with 6 bases between the two germline ends. This CDR3 is built from 12 residues. CDR3 sequence reads: CASSSVENIQYF. The DNA for the CDR3 is TGTGCCAGCAGTTCGGTGGAAAACATTCAGTACTTC.

The J gene is TRBJ1-5, the V gene TRBV11-2, with D possibly being TRBD1 (5 bases). This CDR3 spans 16 amino acids. CDR1 SGHAT and CDR2 FQNNGV come from the germline V gene. Trimming removed 5 bases from V and 0 bases from J, with 14 bases in between. Written as DNA, the CDR3 is TGTGCCAGCAGCCCAGGGTTACAGTATAGCAATCAGCCCCAGCATTTT. Protein product: CASSPGLQYSNQPQHF.

This chain uses TRBV28 with TRBJ2-5; 12 bases map to TRBD1. The CDR3 contains 15 residues. With 7 bases clipped from V and 5 bases from J, the junction kept 8 bases outside the gene matches. Germline V gene sequence: CDR1 MDHEN, CDR2 SYDVKM. Here the CDR3 reads CASTPRGTGGETQYF. CDR3 nucleotides: TGTGCCAGCACCCCTCGGGGGACAGGGGGCGAGACCCAGTACTTC.

The V and J genes are TRBV6-1 and TRBJ2-2, with D maybe TRBD2 (7 bases). The CDR3 loop spans 15 amino acids. Trimming removed 5 bases from V and 6 bases from J, with 16 bases in between. CDR1 and CDR2 (germline): MNHNS, SASEGT. This CDR3 reads CASSSRRGGSGELFF. The CDR3 nucleotides read TGTGCCAGCAGTTCCCGTAGGGGGGGCTCCGGGGAGCTGTTTTTT.

Turning to this clone: Other DNA variants within this sample encode the same CDR3. The chain employs TRBV5-1 and TRBJ2-3; the D gene is possibly TRBD2 (5 bases). CDR1 is SGHRS, CDR2 YFSETQ, per germline. The CDR3 consists of 15 residues. With 0 bases removed from V and 0 bases from J, the gap between germline ends came to 8 bases. CDR3 region: CASSLGGSSTDTQYF. The CDR3 DNA reads TGCGCCAGCAGCTTGGGAGGGTCAAGCACAGATACGCAGTATTTT.

This sequence joins TRBV18 and TRBJ2-2, with D tentatively TRBD2 (6 bases). The germline V gene encodes CDR1 KGHSH and CDR2 LQKENI. There are 16 residues in the CDR3. With 2 bases removed from V and 3 bases from J, the gap between germline ends came to 13 bases. The CDR3 loop is CASSPMVREDTGELFF. CDR3 bases: TGTGCCAGCTCACCAATGGTCAGGGAGGACACCGGGGAGCTGTTTTTT.

CDR3 sequence reads: CAWVIGQLYNSPLHF. CDR3 DNA sequence: TGTGCCTGGGTTATCGGACAGCTCTATAATTCACCCCTCCACTTT. The rearrangement joins TRBV30 to TRBJ1-6, with D tentatively TRBD1 (6 bases). V lost 5 bases and J 3 bases, leaving 14 bases between the germline ends. Germline V lookup: CDR1 GTSNPN, CDR2 SVGIG (reference sequence). The CDR3 sequence is 15 residues long.

V and J are TRBV10-1 and TRBJ2-2, with D maybe TRBD2 (6 bases). Germline V gene data show CDR1 as WNHNN and CDR2 as SYGVQD (reference sequence). CDR3 size: 13 residues. Trimming left V 4 bases short and J 6 bases short, with 9 bases between. CDR3 sequence reads: CASSGGVSGELFF. Here the CDR3 DNA reads TGCGCCAGCAGTGGCGGGGTCTCCGGGGAGCTGTTTTTT.

In nucleotides, the CDR3 is TGTGCCAGCAGCATCAAAGAGACCCAGTACTTC. Translation gives CASSIKETQYF. The rearrangement uses TRBV7-3 and TRBJ2-5, with unresolved D. This CDR3 comprises 11 residues. Between the trimmed V and J ends, which lost 5 bases and 3 bases, there was a span of 4 bases. From germline, CDR1 is SGHTA and CDR2 FQGTGA.

The CDR3 nucleotides are TGTGCCTGGAGTCCCTTGACCTACGAGCAGTACTTC. It yields the protein CAWSPLTYEQYF. V and J are TRBV30 and TRBJ2-7, with D unclear. CDR1 is GTSNPN and CDR2 is SVGIG in the germline V gene (reference sequence). The V end lost 2 bases, the J end lost 2 bases, and 7 bases lay between the germline ends. The CDR3 runs to 12 residues.

The sample holds one count of this clone. The genes are TRBV2 and TRBJ1-2; D is ambiguous. V gave up 5 bases and J gave up 3 bases, with 7 bases separating them. The CDR3 totals 12 residues. CDR1 is SNHLY and CDR2 is FYNNEI in the germline V gene. CDR3 sequence reads: CASSQNYYGYTF. The CDR3 DNA sequence: TGTGCCAGCAGTCAGAATTACTATGGCTACACCTTC.